These 5 T cell receptor beta chains were all obtained from the same sample, sequenced in a study of T cells in Graves' hyperthyroidism and ophthalmopathy. TCR beta CDR3 regions were amplified from RNA. The primer set for the first-round RT-PCR of the TCR CDR3 was HTBI. TCRdb passed the multiplex PCR reads through MiXCR, listing each CDR3 protein once. The sample lists hundreds of thousands of distinct CDR3 sequences, more than 20% occurring once. The sequenced material came from blood. The source of these receptors is a man younger than 45 with Graves' ophthalmopathy.

This clonotype came up a few times. This chain's CDR3 is CASGTESSYEQYF. For the CDR3, the DNA is TGTGCCAGCGGGACGGAGAGCTCCTACGAGCAGTACTTC. J is TRBJ2-7 and V is TRBV2; D is tentatively TRBD1 or TRBD2 (5 bases each). V lost 8 bases and J 0 bases, leaving 11 bases between the germline ends. The CDR3 covers 13 residues. Germline-derived CDR1 and CDR2 are SNHLY and FYNNEI.

The gene calls are TRBV5-1 and TRBJ2-5; no clear D. V shed 0 bases and J shed 7 bases, with 10 bases lying between them. The CDR3 contains 13 residues. In germline, CDR1 is SGHRS, CDR2 YFSETQ. The CDR3 sequence is CASSLGERGTQYF. Here the CDR3 DNA reads TGCGCCAGCAGCTTGGGAGAGAGAGGGACCCAGTACTTC.

This clonotype was observed many times. The chain employs TRBV5-1 and TRBJ2-3, with 9 nucleotides matching TRBD1. V lost 4 bases to trimming and J lost 0 bases; unmatched junction nucleotides: 9. The CDR3 extends over 17 amino acids. Germline V gene data show CDR1 as SGHRS and CDR2 as YFSETQ. The CDR3 DNA reads TGCGCCAGCAGCCTGATACAGGGGGCCCTTAGCACAGATACGCAGTATTTT. Translation: CASSLIQGALSTDTQYF. Full variable domain (outside the CDR3, taken from reference TRBV5-1 and TRBJ2-3): KAGVTQTPRYLIKTRGQQVTLSCSPISGHRSVSWYQQTPGQGLQFLFEYFSETQRNKGNFPGRFSGRQFSNSRSEMNVSTLELGDSALYLCASSLIQGALSTDTQYFGPGTRLTVL.

Comments on this clonotype: With a much larger clone just one base away, this may be a read error. The genes are TRBV7-2 and TRBJ2-3; perhaps TRBD1 as D (5 bases). Germline assignment: CDR1 SGHTA and CDR2 FQGNSA. This CDR3 is built from 15 residues. This CDR3 reads CASSLWSGRTDAQYF. The CDR3, as DNA: TGTGCCAGCAGCCTTTGGTCAGGGCGCACAGATGCGCAGTATTTT.

This clonotype has a count of ten or more. The V gene is TRBV11-2, the J gene TRBJ2-1; D not certain. CDR1 and CDR2 (germline): SGHAT, FQNNGV. V was clipped by 1 base and J by 5 bases, with 3 bases between them. The CDR3 is made up of 12 amino acids. CDR3 sequence reads: CASSLGDNEQFF. The CDR3 DNA is TGTGCCAGCAGCTTAGGTGACAATGAGCAGTTCTTC.